This entry is about one TCR beta chain. This clone was detected only once. No cognate antigen has been identified for it. No base quality information exists; no much larger clone differs at one position. These data originate in a study of Ad26.COV2.S vaccination and SARS-CoV-2 variants (dated by TCRdb to 2020 to 2022). Background for the entire study: Vaccine-arm donors were drawn from COV1001, a multicentre, randomized, double-blind, placebo-controlled phase I-IIa trial of Ad26.COV2.S in healthy adults. The specificity and breadth of SARS-CoV-2-reactive T cell receptors after Ad26.COV2.S vaccination were assessed by TCRbeta repertoire sequencing. Ad26.COV2.S was administered intramuscularly at a dose of 5x10^10 or 1x10^11 viral particles, either as one shot or as two shots given 56 days apart. Investigators remained blinded to trial group allocation during experiments and outcome assessment. The TCR-sequenced set comprised roughly 30 samples: approximately 20 Ad26.COV2.S vaccine recipients, 5 placebo recipients and 8 SARS-CoV-2 convalescent individuals. Trial participants were randomized into five groups of five: low-dose or high-dose Ad26.COV2.S given once or twice, or placebo on both occasions.

The immunoSEQ Assay was the method used to sequence TCRbeta CDR3 regions. After extraction, genomic DNA underwent amplification by bias-controlled multiplex PCR, followed by high-throughput sequencing. In the source study's methods: Collapsing and filtering of sequences were performed to quantify the absolute abundance of each unique TCRbeta CDR3 region. T cell fraction was estimated by normalizing TCRbeta template counts to usable DNA, which was measured by amplifying reference genes present in all nucleated cells. Repertoire TCRs were annotated as SARS-CoV-2-specific by exact matching of V gene, CDR3 amino acid sequence and J gene to a known reactive TCR set. MIRA supplied the reference SARS-CoV-2 TCR set, which was filtered for enrichment in COVID-19-positive ImmuneCODE repertoires so that public or cross-reactive TCRs were removed. Drawing on the MIRA antigens, annotated TCRs were analysed further at the level of specific ORF or position within ORF. Breadth was defined as the number of annotated unique rearrangements divided by the total number of unique productive rearrangements, and depth was defined as the summed frequency of the annotated unique rearrangements. TCR breadth was compared between groups using two-sided Wilcoxon rank-sum tests. The source is immuneACCESS, and TCRdb retained only in-frame sequences with V and J called. Part of the clones is not carried over; for the studies checked, unresolved V genes explain less than half of this, and the remainder is unexplained. That table furnishes V, J and clone size, whereas the DNA furnished D and trimming. Here the sample has around 300,000 clones; 86% occur a single time. Of the sample, approximately 12% is held by the ten largest clones.

Summary of the overall study and its limitations: Compared with placebo recipients, Ad26.COV2.S recipients showed higher spike-specific TCR breadth (P = 0.0014). The study was not powered to compare responses between vaccine doses or regimens. After vaccination, substantial breadth of spike-specific CD8+ and CD4+ T cell responses was reported. The authors noted that the TCR breadth and depth analyses may have underestimated total T cell responses. Comparable non-spike TCR breadth was observed between vaccine and placebo recipients, consistent with only spike being contained in the vaccine.

Inclusive of the bounding cysteine and phenylalanine, the CDR3 is 14 residues long. Left in the record is the CDR3 DNA by itself, 42 bases read in frame from the first base. Based on the germline V gene, the CDR1 and CDR2 sequences are SQVTM and ANQGSEA. V trim: 7 bases; J trim: 1 base; unmatched bases: 8. Per the publication, the treatment or condition label means: about 20 received Ad26.COV2.S at low or high dose, single or two shots; five or six received placebo; per-sample allocation not given. Repertoires of vaccine and placebo recipients were sequenced from samples taken on day 63 after the first injection. In Cohort 1b, about two dozen adults aged 18-55 years were enrolled at a single site in Boston, USA, between 29 July and 7 August 2020. Ad26.COV2.S was a replication-incompetent adenovirus type 26 vector expressing a prefusion-stabilized SARS-CoV-2 spike protein from the original Wuhan strain.

The rearrangement combines TRBV29-1 with TRBJ1-2; the central 8 bases match TRBD1. The sequencing used peripheral blood, collected in a trial of Ad26.COV2.S vaccine versus placebo. The TCR sequence derives from a person between 18 and 59 years old who received the Ad26.COV2.S COVID-19 vaccine or a placebo. The sequenced DNA is TGCAGCGCCTTACCGACAGGGGTTAACTATGGCTACACCTTC. This yields the protein CSALPTGVNYGYTF.